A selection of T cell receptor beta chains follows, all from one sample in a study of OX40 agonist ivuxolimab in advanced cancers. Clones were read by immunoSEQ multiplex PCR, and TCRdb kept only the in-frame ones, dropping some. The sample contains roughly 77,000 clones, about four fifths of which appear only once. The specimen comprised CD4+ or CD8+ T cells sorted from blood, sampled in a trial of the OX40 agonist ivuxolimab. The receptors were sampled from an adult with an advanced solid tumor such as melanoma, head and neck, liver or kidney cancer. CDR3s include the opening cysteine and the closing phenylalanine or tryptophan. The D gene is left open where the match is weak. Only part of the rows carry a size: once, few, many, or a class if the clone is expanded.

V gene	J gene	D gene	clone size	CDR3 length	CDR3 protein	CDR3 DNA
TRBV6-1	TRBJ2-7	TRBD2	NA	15	CASSAHSGNVYEQYF	TGTGCCAGCAGTGCTCATAGCGGGAACGTCTACGAGCAGTACTTC
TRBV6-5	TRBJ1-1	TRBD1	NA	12	CASRRTGLEAFF	TGTGCCAGCAGACGGACAGGCCTTGAAGCTTTCTTT
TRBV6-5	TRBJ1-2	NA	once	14	CATTDRQDNYGYTF	TGTGCCACCACGGACAGACAAGATAACTATGGCTACACCTTC
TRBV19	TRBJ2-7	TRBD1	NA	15	CASSIKTGQPYEQYF	TGTGCCAGTAGTATCAAAACGGGACAGCCCTACGAGCAGTACTTC
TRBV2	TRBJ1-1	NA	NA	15	CASREVRQPNTEAFF	TGTGCCAGCAGAGAAGTTCGACAACCGAACACTGAAGCTTTCTTT
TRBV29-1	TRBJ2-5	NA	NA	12	CSVDRAGETQYF	TGCAGCGTTGACAGGGCTGGGGAGACCCAGTACTTC
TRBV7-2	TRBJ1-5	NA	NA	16	CASSLSLGLSNQPQHF	TGTGCCAGCAGCTTATCGTTAGGTTTAAGCAATCAGCCCCAGCATTTT
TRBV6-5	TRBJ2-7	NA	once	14	CASSVDRISYEQYF	TGTGCCAGCAGTGTCGACAGAATCTCCTACGAGCAGTACTTC
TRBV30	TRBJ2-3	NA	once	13	CAWSVFLADTQYF	TGTGCCTGGAGTGTGTTTCTGGCAGATACGCAGTATTTT
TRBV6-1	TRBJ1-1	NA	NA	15	CASSEVGGGNTEAFF	TGTGCCAGCAGTGAAGTCGGGGGCGGGAACACTGAAGCTTTCTTT
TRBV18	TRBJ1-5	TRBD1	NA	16	CASSPLPGQGSQPQHF	TGTGCCAGCTCACCCTTACCGGGACAGGGTAGTCAGCCCCAGCATTTT
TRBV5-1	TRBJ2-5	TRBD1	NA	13	CASQKRGLETQYF	TGCGCCAGCCAAAAAAGGGGGCTGGAGACCCAGTACTTC
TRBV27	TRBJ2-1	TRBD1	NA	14	CASSPDRGMGEQFF	TGTGCCAGCAGCCCCGACAGGGGAATGGGTGAGCAGTTCTTC
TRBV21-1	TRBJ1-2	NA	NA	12	CASSKLRGGYTF	TGTGCCAGCAGCAAACTCCGGGGTGGCTACACCTTC
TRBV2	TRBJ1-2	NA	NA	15	CASTEGGREGSGYTF	TGTGCCAGCACCGAGGGGGGCAGGGAAGGGTCTGGCTACACCTTC
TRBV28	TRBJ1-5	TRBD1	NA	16	CASSPRRGLENQPQHF	TGTGCCAGCAGTCCCCGCAGGGGGCTGGAGAATCAGCCCCAGCATTTT
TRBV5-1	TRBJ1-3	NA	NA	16	CASSLDSRARGNTIYF	TGCGCCAGCAGCTTGGATAGTAGGGCAAGGGGAAACACCATATATTTT